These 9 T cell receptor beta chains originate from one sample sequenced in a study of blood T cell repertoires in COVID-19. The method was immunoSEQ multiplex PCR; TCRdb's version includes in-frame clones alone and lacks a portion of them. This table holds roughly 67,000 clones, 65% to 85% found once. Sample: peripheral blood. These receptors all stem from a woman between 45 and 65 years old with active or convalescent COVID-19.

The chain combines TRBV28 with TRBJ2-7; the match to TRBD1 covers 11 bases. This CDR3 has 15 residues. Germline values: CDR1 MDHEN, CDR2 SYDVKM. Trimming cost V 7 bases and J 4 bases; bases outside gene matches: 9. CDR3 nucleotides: TGTGCCAGCACCCCTGGGGGACAGGGGGTTTACGAGCAGTACTTC. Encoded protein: CASTPGGQGVYEQYF.

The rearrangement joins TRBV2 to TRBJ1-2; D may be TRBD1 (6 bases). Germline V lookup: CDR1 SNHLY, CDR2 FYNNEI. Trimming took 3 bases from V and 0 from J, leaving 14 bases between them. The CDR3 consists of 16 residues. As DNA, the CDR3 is TGTGCCAGCAGTGACACAGGGAGTCCCTCTAACTATGGCTACACCTTC. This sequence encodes CASSDTGSPSNYGYTF.

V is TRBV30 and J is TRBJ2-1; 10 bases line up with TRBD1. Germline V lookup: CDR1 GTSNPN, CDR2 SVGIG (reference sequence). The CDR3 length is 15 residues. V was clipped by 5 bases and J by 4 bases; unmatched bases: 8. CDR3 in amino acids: CAWSFGTGVYNEQFF. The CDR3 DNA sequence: TGTGCCTGGTCCTTCGGGACAGGGGTTTACAATGAGCAGTTCTTC.

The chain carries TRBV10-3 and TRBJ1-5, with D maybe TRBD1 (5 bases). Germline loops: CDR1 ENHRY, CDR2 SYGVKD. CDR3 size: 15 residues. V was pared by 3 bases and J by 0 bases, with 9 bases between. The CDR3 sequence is CAISDADISNQPQHF. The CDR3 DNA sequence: TGTGCCATCAGTGATGCGGACATTAGCAATCAGCCCCAGCATTTT.

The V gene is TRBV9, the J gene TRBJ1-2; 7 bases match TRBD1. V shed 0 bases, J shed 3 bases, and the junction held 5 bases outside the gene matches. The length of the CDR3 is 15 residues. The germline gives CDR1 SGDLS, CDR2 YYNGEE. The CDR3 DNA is TGTGCCAGCAGCGTAGGGACAGGAAGGGACTATGGCTACACCTTC. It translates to CASSVGTGRDYGYTF.

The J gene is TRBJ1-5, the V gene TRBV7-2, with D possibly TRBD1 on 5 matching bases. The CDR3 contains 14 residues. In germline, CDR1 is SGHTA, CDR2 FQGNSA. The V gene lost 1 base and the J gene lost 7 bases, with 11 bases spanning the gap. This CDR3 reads CASSLGGEGQPQHF. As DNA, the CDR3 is TGTGCCAGCAGCTTAGGGGGGGAGGGGCAGCCCCAGCATTTT.

The CDR3 loop is CASSPVAGVRNEQFF. CDR3 nucleotides: TGTGCCAGCTCACCAGTAGCGGGAGTTCGTAATGAGCAGTTCTTC. The chain recombines TRBV18 with TRBJ2-1, with 9 nucleotides matching TRBD2. The ends lost 2 bases at V and 7 bases at J; junction bases unmatched: 6. This CDR3 region has 15 residues. The germline V gene has CDR1 KGHSH and CDR2 LQKENI.

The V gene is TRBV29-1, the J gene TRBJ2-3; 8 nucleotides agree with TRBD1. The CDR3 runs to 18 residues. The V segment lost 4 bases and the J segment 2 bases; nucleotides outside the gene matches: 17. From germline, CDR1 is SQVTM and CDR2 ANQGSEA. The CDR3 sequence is CSVVEPGGADRSTDTQYF. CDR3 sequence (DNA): TGCAGCGTTGTTGAGCCAGGGGGCGCAGATCGGTCCACAGATACGCAGTATTTT.

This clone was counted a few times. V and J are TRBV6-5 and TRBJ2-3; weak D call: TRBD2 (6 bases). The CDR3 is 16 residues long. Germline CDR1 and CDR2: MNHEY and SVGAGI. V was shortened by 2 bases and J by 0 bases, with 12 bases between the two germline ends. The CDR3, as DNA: TGTGCCAGCAGTTACGACTCGGGAGTGAGCACAGATACGCAGTATTTT. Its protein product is CASSYDSGVSTDTQYF.